These 6 T cell receptor beta chains originate from one sample sequenced in a study of cytomegalovirus exposure and HLA in healthy donors. PCR amplification relied on 60 Vbeta primers (plus 13 Jbeta primers). The assay was immunoSEQ multiplex PCR, and TCRdb's table has in-frame clones only and misses some. The data show around 180,000 clones, about 83% seen once. Material: PBMCs. Receptor source: a woman younger than 45 in good health and CMV-seropositive.

This chain connects TRBV9 to TRBJ1-2; 7 bases match TRBD1. CDR1 and CDR2 from the germline V gene are SGDLS and YYNGEE. Germline trimming cut 2 bases from V and 3 bases from J; bases unmatched to any gene: 1. There are 13 residues in the CDR3. The CDR3 DNA reads TGTGCCAGCAGCGTCGACAGGGACTATGGCTACACCTTC. Amino acids: CASSVDRDYGYTF.

The chain links TRBV4-1 to TRBJ2-7, with TRBD2 matching 11 bases. CDR1 is MGHRA, CDR2 YSYEKL, per germline. The V gene end was trimmed by 4 bases and the J gene end by 3 bases; junction bases not matched to a gene: 8. The CDR3 runs to 16 residues. The DNA of the CDR3 is TGCGCCAGCAGCCTAATGTGGGGACTAGCGGACTACGAGCAGTACTTC. It is translated as CASSLMWGLADYEQYF.

This clone showed up just a few times. The gene calls are TRBV6-5 and TRBJ1-1, with 8 bases matching TRBD1. Per the germline V gene, CDR1 is MNHEY and CDR2 is SVGAGI. This CDR3 contains 13 residues. V shed 6 bases and J 7 bases; nucleotides not matched to a gene: 7. CDR3 region: CASSNIGQGEAFF. Here the CDR3 DNA reads TGTGCCAGCAGCAACATCGGACAGGGTGAAGCTTTCTTT.

This rearrangement joins TRBV7-3 to TRBJ1-2; the match to TRBD1 covers 12 bases. CDR1 is SGHTA and CDR2 is FQGTGA in the germline V gene. Losses at the gene ends were 2 bases for V and 3 bases for J; bases not matched to a gene: 7. The length of the CDR3 is 17 residues. The CDR3 DNA sequence: TGTGCCAGCAGCTTACTGGGACAGGGGGCAGGTGACTATGGCTACACCTTC. It specifies CASSLLGQGAGDYGYTF.

The chain recombines TRBV29-1 with TRBJ2-2; perhaps TRBD1 as D (6 bases). This CDR3 is 12 amino acids long. V gave up 3 bases and J gave up 5 bases, with 7 bases separating them. Germline lookup yields CDR1 SQVTM and CDR2 ANQGSEA. The DNA of the CDR3 is TGCAGCGTTGACAGGGGAACCGGGGAGCTGTTTTTT. It translates to CSVDRGTGELFF.

The chain employs TRBV7-8 and TRBJ1-1, with 8 bases that match TRBD1. This CDR3 is built from 15 residues. With 5 bases clipped from V and 3 bases from J, the junction kept 8 bases outside the gene matches. CDR1 is SGHVS, CDR2 FQNEAQ, per germline. The CDR3 is CASSPTRGLDTEAFF. As DNA, the CDR3 is TGTGCCAGCAGCCCTACCAGGGGGCTGGACACTGAAGCTTTCTTT.